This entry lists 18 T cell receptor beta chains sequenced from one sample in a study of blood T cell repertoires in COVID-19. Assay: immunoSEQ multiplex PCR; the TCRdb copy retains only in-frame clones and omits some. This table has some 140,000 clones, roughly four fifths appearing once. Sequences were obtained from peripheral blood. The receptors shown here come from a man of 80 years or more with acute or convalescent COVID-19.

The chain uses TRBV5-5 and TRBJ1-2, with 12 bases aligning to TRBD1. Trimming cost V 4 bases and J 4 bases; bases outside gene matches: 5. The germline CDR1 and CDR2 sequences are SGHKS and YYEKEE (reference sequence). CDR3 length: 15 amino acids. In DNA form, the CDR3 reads TGTGCCAGCAGCCAGGGACAGGGGGCGGCCTATGGCTACACCTTC. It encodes CASSQGQGAAYGYTF. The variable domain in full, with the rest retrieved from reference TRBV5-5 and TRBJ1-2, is DAGVTQSPTHLIKTRGQQVTLRCSPISGHKSVSWYQQVLGQGPQFIFQYYEKEERGRGNFPDRFSARQFPNYSSELNVNALLLGDSALYLCASSQGQGAAYGYTFGSGTRLTVV.

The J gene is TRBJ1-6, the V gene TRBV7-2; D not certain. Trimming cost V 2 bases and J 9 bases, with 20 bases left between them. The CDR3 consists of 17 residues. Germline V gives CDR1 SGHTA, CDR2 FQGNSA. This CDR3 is CASSLIPLRRRGSPLHF. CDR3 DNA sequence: TGTGCCAGCAGCTTAATTCCCCTGAGACGAAGAGGTTCACCCCTCCACTTT.

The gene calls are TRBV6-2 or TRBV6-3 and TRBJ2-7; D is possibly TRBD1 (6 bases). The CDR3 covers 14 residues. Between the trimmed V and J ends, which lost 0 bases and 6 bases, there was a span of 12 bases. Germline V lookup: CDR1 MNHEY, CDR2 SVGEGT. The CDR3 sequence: CASSYSAGASEQYF. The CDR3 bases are TGTGCCAGCAGTTACTCAGCAGGGGCTAGCGAGCAGTACTTC.

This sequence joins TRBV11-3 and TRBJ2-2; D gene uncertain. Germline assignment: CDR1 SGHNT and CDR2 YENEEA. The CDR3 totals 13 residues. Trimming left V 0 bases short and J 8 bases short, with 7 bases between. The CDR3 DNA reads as TGTGCCAGCAGCTTAGACTCCGGGGGGGAGCTGTTTTTT. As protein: CASSLDSGGELFF.

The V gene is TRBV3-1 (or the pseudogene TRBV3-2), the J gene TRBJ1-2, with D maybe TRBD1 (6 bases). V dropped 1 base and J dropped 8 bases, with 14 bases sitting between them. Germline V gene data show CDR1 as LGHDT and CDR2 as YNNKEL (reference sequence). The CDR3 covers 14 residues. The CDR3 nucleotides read TGTGCCAGCAGCCAAGTACAGGGATCCGACGGCTACACCTTC. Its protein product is CASSQVQGSDGYTF.

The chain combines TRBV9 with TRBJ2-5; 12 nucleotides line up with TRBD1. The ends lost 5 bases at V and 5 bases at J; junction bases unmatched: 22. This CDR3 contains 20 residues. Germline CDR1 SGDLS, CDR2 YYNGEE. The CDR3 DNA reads TGTGCCAGCAGGGTCGGTCCCCCCCCCACGGGACAGGGGGCGGGCGAGACCCAGTACTTC. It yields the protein CASRVGPPPTGQGAGETQYF.

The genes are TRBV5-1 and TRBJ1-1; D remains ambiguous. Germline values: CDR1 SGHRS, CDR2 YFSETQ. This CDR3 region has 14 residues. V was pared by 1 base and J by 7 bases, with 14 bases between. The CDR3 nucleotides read TGCGCCAGCAGCTTGCAGCGGGTTGCGGATGAAGCTTTCTTT. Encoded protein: CASSLQRVADEAFF.

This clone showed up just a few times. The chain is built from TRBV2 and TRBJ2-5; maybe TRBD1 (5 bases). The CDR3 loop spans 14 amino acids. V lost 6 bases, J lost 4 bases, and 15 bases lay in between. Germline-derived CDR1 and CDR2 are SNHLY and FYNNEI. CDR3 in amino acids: CASRRTRGGETQYF. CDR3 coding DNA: TGTGCCAGCAGGAGGACACGAGGCGGAGAGACCCAGTACTTC.

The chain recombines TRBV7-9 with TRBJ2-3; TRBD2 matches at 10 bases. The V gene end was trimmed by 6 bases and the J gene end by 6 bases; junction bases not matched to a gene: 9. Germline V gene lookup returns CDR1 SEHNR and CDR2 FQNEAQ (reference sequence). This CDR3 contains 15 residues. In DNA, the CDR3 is TGTGCCAGCAGGACAGCGGGGGGGTCTTGGGATACGCAGTATTTT. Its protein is CASRTAGGSWDTQYF.

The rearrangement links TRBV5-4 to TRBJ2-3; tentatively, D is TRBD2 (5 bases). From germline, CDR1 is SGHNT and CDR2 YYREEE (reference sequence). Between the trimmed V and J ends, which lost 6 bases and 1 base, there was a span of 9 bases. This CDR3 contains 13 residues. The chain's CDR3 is CASNSARTDTQYF. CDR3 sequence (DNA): TGTGCCAGCAATAGCGCTCGCACAGATACGCAGTATTTT.

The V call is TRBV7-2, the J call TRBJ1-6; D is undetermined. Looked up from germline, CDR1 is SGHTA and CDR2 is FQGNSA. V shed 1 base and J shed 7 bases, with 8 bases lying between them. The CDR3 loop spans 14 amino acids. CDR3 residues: CASSLGQINSPLHF. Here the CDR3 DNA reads TGTGCCAGCAGCTTAGGACAAATCAATTCACCCCTCCACTTT.

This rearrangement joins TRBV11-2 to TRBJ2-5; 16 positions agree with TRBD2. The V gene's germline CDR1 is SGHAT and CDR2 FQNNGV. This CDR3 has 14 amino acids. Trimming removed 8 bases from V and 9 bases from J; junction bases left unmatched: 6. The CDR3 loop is CASGTSGRVGPQYF. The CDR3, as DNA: TGTGCCAGCGGGACTAGCGGGAGGGTTGGGCCCCAGTACTTC.

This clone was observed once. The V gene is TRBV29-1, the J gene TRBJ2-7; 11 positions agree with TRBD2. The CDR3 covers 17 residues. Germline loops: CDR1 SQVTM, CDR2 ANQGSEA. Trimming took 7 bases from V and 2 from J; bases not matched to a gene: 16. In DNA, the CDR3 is TGCAGCGGTCTGACACCTAATCCGGGACTAGCGGCCTACGAGCAGTACTTC. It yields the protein CSGLTPNPGLAAYEQYF.

CDR3 sequence reads: CASSPQLRGTSTDTQYF. The CDR3 DNA sequence: TGTGCCAGCTCACCACAGCTGCGGGGGACGAGCACAGATACGCAGTATTTT. This sequence joins TRBV18 and TRBJ2-3; the match to TRBD2 covers 7 bases. V lost 1 base and J lost 0; bases outside the gene matches: 7. CDR1 is KGHSH, CDR2 LQKENI, per germline. The CDR3 has 17 amino acids.

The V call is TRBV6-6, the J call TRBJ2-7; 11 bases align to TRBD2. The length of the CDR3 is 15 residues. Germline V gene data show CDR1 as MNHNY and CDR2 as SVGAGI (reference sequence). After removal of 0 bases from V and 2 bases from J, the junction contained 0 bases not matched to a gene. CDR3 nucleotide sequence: TGTGCCAGCAGTTACTCTAGCGGGGGGGCCTACGAGCAGTACGTC. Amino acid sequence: CASSYSSGGAYEQYV.

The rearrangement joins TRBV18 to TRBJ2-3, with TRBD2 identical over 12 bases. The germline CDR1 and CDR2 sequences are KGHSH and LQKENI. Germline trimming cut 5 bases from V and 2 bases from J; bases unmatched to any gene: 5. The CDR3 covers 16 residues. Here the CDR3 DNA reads TGTGCCAGCTCAGGGACTAGCGGGCGATCCACAGATACGCAGTATTTT. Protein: CASSGTSGRSTDTQYF.

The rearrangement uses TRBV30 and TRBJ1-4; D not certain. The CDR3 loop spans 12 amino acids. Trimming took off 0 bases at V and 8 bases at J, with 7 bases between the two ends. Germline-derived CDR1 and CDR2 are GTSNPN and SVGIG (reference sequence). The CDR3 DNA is TGTGCCTGGAGTGTACCGGGGGAAAAACTGTTTTTT. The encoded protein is CAWSVPGEKLFF.

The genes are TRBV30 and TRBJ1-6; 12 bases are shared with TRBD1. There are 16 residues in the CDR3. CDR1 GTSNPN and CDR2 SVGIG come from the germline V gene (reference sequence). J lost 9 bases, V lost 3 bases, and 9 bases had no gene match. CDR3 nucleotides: TGTGCCTGGAGGGATGGGGACAGGGGGCGCGGTTCACCCCTCCACTTT. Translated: CAWRDGDRGRGSPLHF.